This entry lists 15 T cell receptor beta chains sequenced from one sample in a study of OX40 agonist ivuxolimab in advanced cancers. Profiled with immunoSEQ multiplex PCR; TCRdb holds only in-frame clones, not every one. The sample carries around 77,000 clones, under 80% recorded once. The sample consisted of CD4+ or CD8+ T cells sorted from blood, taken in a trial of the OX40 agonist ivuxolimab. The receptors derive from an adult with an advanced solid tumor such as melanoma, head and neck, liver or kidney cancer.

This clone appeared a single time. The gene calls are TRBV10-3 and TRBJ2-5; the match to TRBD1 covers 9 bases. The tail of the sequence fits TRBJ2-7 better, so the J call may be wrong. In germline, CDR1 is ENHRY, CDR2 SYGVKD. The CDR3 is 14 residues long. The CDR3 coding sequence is TGTGCCATCAGGCCGGGACAGGGCTCCTACGAGCAGTACTTC. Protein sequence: CAIRPGQGSYEQYF.

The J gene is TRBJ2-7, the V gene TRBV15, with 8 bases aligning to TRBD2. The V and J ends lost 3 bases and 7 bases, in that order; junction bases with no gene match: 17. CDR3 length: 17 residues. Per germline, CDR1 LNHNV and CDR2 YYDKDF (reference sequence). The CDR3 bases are TGTGCCACCAGCAGGGGGACGGGGGGGACATGGCTCGGGGAGCAGTACTTC. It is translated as CATSRGTGGTWLGEQYF.

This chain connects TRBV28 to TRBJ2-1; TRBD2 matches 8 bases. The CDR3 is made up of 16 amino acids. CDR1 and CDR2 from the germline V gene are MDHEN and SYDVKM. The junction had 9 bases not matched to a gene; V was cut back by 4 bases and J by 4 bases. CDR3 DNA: TGTGCCAGCAGTTCCCCGGGGGGGGGAGGGTACAATGAGCAGTTCTTC. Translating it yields CASSSPGGGGYNEQFF.

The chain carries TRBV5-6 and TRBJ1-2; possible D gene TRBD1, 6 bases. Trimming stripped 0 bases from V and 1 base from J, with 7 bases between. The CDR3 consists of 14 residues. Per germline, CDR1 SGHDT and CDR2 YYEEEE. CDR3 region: CASSLGQDNYGYTF. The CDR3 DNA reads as TGTGCCAGCAGCTTGGGACAGGATAACTATGGCTACACCTTC.

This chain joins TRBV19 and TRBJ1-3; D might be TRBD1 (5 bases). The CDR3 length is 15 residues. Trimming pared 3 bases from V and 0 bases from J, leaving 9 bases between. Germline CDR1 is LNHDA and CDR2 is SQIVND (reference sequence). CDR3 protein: CASSISTVSGNTIYF. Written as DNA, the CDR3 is TGTGCCAGTAGTATTTCGACAGTCTCTGGAAACACCATATATTTT.

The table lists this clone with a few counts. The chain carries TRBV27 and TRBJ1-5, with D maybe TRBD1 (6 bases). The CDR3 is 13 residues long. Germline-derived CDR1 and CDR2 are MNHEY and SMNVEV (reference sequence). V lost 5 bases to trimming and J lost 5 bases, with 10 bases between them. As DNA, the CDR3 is TGTGCCAGCAGTCTGTACAGGGATCAGCCCCAGCATTTT. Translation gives CASSLYRDQPQHF.

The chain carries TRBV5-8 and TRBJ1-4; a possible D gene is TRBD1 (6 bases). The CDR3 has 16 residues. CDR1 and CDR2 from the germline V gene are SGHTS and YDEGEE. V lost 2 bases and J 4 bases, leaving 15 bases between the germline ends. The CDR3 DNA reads TGTGCCAGCAGCTTCTATGGGGGGACATATAATGAAAAACTGTTTTTT. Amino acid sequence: CASSFYGGTYNEKLFF.

The DNA for the CDR3 is TGTGCCAGCAGTTACAACCGGGGAAACTCTGGAAACACCATATATTTT. This sequence encodes CASSYNRGNSGNTIYF. The V call is TRBV6-5, the J call TRBJ1-3; D is unclear. Germline V gene data show CDR1 as MNHEY and CDR2 as SVGAGI. Trimming took 2 bases from V and 0 from J, leaving 11 bases between them. There are 16 residues in the CDR3.

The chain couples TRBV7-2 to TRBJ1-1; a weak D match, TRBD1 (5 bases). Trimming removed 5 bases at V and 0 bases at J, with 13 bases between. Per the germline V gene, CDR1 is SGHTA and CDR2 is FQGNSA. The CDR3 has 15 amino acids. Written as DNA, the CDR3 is TGTGCCAGCAGCCCAGGGATTAGAGTGAACACTGAAGCTTTCTTT. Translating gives CASSPGIRVNTEAFF.

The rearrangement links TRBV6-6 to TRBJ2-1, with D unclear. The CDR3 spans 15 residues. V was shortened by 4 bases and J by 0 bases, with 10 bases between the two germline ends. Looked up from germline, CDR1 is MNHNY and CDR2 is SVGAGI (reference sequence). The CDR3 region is CASSFQSSSYNEQFF. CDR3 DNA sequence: TGTGCCAGCAGTTTTCAGAGTAGCTCCTACAATGAGCAGTTCTTC.

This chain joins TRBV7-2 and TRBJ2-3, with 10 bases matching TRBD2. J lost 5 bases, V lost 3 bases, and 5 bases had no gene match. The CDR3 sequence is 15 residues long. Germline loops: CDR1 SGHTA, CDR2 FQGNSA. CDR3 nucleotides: TGTGCCAGCAGCTTGCAGCGGGGGGGAAGAGATACGCAGTATTTT. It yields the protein CASSLQRGGRDTQYF.

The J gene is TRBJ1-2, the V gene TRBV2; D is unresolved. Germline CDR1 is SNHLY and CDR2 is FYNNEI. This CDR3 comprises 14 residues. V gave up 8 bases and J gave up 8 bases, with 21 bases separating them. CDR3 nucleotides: TGTGCCAGCCACGAGGCCGGCGTCAAGAGAGGCTACACCTTC. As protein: CASHEAGVKRGYTF.

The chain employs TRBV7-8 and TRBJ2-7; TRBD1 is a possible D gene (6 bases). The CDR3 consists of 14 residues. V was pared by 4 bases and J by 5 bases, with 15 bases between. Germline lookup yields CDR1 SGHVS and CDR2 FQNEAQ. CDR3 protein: CASSSGHQGNEQYF. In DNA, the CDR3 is TGTGCCAGCAGCTCGGGACACCAGGGTAACGAGCAGTACTTC.

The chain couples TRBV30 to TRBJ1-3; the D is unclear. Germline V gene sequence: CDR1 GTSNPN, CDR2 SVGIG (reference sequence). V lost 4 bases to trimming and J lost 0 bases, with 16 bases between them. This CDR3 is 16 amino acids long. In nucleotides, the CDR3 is TGTGCCTGGAAAACTACGGTAGCGCTCTCTGGAAACACCATATATTTT. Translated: CAWKTTVALSGNTIYF.

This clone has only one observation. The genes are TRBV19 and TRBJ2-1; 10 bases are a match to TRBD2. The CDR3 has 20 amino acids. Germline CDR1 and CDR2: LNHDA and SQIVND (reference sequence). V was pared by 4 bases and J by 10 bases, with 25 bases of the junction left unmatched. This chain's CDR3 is CASSKVRAGGSSGSRREQFF. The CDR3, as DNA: TGTGCCAGTAGTAAGGTGAGGGCAGGGGGCTCTAGCGGGAGTCGGCGGGAGCAGTTCTTC.